Presented here are 5 T cell receptor beta chains from one specimen sequenced in a study of T cells in Graves' hyperthyroidism and ophthalmopathy. TCR beta CDR3 regions were amplified from RNA. Researchers ran a first-round RT-PCR on the TCR CDR3 using the HTBI primer set. TCRdb called the multiplex PCR reads again in MiXCR, with one record for every CDR3 protein. Of hundreds of thousands of distinct CDR3 sequences listed, 35% to 55% are singletons. The sequencing sample was made of peripheral blood or thyroid tissue (not recorded which). The receptors stem from a woman under 30 with Graves' hyperthyroidism.

The V gene is TRBV6-5, the J gene TRBJ2-7; TRBD2 might be the D (5 bases). Trimming shortened V by 4 bases and J by 0 bases, and 10 bases separated the two germline ends. CDR1 is MNHEY and CDR2 is SVGAGI in the germline V gene. The CDR3 has 14 amino acids. For the CDR3, the DNA is TGTGCCAGCAGTTTCGAGGGAACCTCCTACGAGCAGTACTTC. It translates to CASSFEGTSYEQYF.

V gene TRBV2 combines with J gene TRBJ1-5; no reliable D call. The CDR3 has 15 amino acids. The V gene lost 5 bases and the J gene lost 0 bases, with 11 bases spanning the gap. Per the germline V gene, CDR1 is SNHLY and CDR2 is FYNNEI. The CDR3 is CASSYGYYSNQPQHF. As DNA, the CDR3 is TGTGCCAGCAGTTACGGCTACTATAGCAATCAGCCCCAGCATTTT.

The chain links TRBV13 to TRBJ2-7; TRBD1 agrees at 10 bases. V gave up 5 bases and J gave up 3 bases; unmatched junction bases: 10. In germline, CDR1 is PRHDT, CDR2 FYEKMQ (reference sequence). The CDR3 sequence is 16 residues long. The CDR3 region has the DNA TGTGCCAGCAGCACTAGGGGACAGGGGTTGGGCTACGAGCAGTACTTC. It translates to CASSTRGQGLGYEQYF.

This clonotype has just one count. The chain joins TRBV7-6 to TRBJ2-7; tentatively, D is TRBD2 (7 bases). V was trimmed by 5 bases and J by 6 bases, leaving 11 bases between them. Germline CDR1 reads SGHVS; CDR2 reads FNYEAQ. This CDR3 has 12 residues. CDR3: CASSPRGAEQYF. The CDR3 region has the DNA TGTGCCAGCAGCCCACGGGGGGCCGAGCAGTACTTC.

The V call is TRBV20-1, the J call TRBJ2-2, with D perhaps matching TRBD2 (6 bases). Trimming took 1 base from V and 3 from J, leaving 9 bases between them. The germline CDR1 and CDR2 sequences are DFQATT and SNEGSKA (reference sequence). The CDR3 runs to 14 residues. The CDR3 DNA reads TGCAGTGCTAGAGGGGGGGTTCACACCGGGGAGCTGTTTTTT. Its translation is CSARGGVHTGELFF.